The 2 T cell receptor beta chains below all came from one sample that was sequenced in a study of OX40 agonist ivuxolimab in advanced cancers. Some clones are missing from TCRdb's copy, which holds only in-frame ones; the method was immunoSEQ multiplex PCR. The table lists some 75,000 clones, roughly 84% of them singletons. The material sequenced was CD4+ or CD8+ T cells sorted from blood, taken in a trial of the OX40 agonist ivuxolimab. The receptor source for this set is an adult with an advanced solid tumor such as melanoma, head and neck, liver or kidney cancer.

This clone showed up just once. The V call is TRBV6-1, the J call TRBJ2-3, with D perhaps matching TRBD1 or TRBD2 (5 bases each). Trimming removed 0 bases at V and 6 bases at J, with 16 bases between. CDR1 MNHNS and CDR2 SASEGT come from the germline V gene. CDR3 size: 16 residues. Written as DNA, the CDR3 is TGTGCCAGCAGTGAAGCGGGGTGGGGGACCCGCGATACGCAGTATTTT. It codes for CASSEAGWGTRDTQYF.

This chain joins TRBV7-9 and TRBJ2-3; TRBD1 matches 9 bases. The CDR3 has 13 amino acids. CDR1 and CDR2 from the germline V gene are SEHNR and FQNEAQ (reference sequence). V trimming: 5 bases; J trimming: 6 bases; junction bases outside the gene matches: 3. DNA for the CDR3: TGTGCCAGCAGCCCGGACAGGGGTGATACGCAGTATTTT. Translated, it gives CASSPDRGDTQYF.